This TCR beta chain was profiled in a study of T cell responses to AZD1222 COVID-19 vaccine. General study findings and limits: Targets within unmutated variant regions were reportedly found for nearly half of spike-specific TCRs. Most donors were white British, females outnumbered males, and clonal diversity was possibly underestimated. Sampling that yielded the repertoires occurred only after the peak T cell response. Across the whole spike, CD4 TCRs peaked at regions 160-218 and 743-854.

Germline assignment: CDR1 KGHSH and CDR2 LQKENI. This CDR3 is built from 16 residues. V lost 2 bases and J 0 bases, leaving 11 bases between the germline ends. As to this clone: Its antigen is not known.

This table comes from immunoSEQ multiplex PCR, and its TCRdb copy is limited to in-frame clones, with some not included. The sample carries roughly 140,000 clones, approximately 93% recorded once. The chain has TRBV18 and TRBJ1-3; maybe TRBD1 (6 bases). The TCR sequence derives from an adult who had recovered from COVID-19. The sequencing here drew on peripheral blood, taken after recovery from COVID-19. As DNA, the CDR3 is TGTGCCAGCTCACCAGGTCCAGGGGACTCTGGAAACACCATATATTTT. Protein: CASSPGPGDSGNTIYF. The whole variable domain, remainder taken from reference TRBV18 and TRBJ1-3, is NAGVMQNPRHLVRRRGQEARLRCSPMKGHSHVYWYRQLPEEGLKFMVYLQKENIIDESGMPKERFSAEFPKEGPSILRIQQVVRGDSAAYFCASSPGPGDSGNTIYFGEGSWLTVV.